This is a list of T cell receptor beta chains from one sample in a study of PD-1 blockade in classical Hodgkin lymphoma. Clones were sequenced by immunoSEQ multiplex PCR, and TCRdb holds only the in-frame ones, with some missing. The sample yields roughly 20,000 clones, roughly 89% seen once. What was sequenced was CD8+ T cells from blood. All receptors derive from a human donor with classical Hodgkin lymphoma. The CDR3 runs from the conserved cysteine through the conserved F or W. D genes are given only for firm matches. Size values are once, few and many counts, or a class for expanded clones, and some rows have none.

TRBJ2-7 . . TRBV5-1 CASSLYASDGEQYF TGCGCCAGCAGCTTGTACGCTAGCGACGGCGAGCAGTACTTC
TRBJ1-1 TRBD1 . TRBV4-1 CASSQGDRTNTEAFF TGCGCCAGCAGTCAGGGGGACAGGACAAACACTGAAGCTTTCTTT
TRBJ1-2 . . TRBV12-5 CASGLPLPPFRGRYGYTF TGTGCTAGTGGTCTACCGCTACCCCCCTTTAGGGGGAGGTATGGCTACACCTTC
TRBJ2-7 . . TRBV9 CASSVRTGTYEQYF TGTGCCAGCAGCGTACGCACCGGGACCTACGAGCAGTACTTC
TRBJ1-3 . . TRBV4-1 CASSQAPADRNTIYF TGCGCCAGCAGCCAAGCGCCGGCGGACAGAAACACCATATATTTT
TRBJ1-2 . . TRBV4-1 CASSQGDWENYGYTF TGCGCCAGCAGCCAAGGAGATTGGGAAAACTATGGCTACACCTTC
TRBJ2-1 . . TRBV6-6 CAAGLGYEQFF TGTGCTGCAGGGTTAGGGTATGAGCAGTTCTTC
TRBJ2-1 . . TRBV7-3 CASSFAGSSYNEQFF TGTGCCAGCAGCTTTGCGGGGAGCTCCTACAATGAGCAGTTCTTC
TRBJ2-3 . . TRBV5-1 CASSSSWGEDTQYF TGCGCCAGCAGTTCCTCATGGGGGGAGGATACGCAGTATTTT
TRBJ2-1 . . TRBV7-9 CASSPVPTAPVDEQFF TGTGCCAGCAGCCCAGTACCGACAGCCCCAGTGGATGAGCAGTTCTTC
TRBJ2-1 TRBD2 once TRBV29-1 CSVGSPGGPSEQFF TGCAGCGTTGGATCCCCGGGAGGGCCGAGTGAGCAGTTCTTC
TRBJ2-2 TRBD1 . TRBV19 CASSEGASAHTGELFF TGTGCCAGTAGTGAGGGGGCGAGCGCACACACCGGGGAGCTGTTTTTT
TRBJ2-2 . . TRBV4-1 CASSQDPGVELFF TGCGCCAGCAGCCAAGATCCGGGCGTGGAGCTGTTTTTT
TRBJ1-1 . . TRBV2 CASSEVGSNTEAFF TGTGCCAGCAGTGAAGTGGGCAGTAACACTGAAGCTTTCTTT
TRBJ2-1 . . TRBV6-1 CASSEYGAYNEQFF TGTGCCAGCAGTGAATATGGAGCCTACAATGAGCAGTTCTTC
TRBJ1-2 . . TRBV6-5 CASSWGGYGYTF TGTGCCAGCAGTTGGGGGGGGTATGGCTACACCTTC
TRBJ2-7 TRBD1 . TRBV4-1 CASSQETGARSYEQYF TGCGCCAGCAGCCAAGAAACAGGGGCCCGATCCTACGAGCAGTACTTC
TRBJ1-5 . once TRBV6-1 CASSELVAGAQPQHF TGTGCCAGCAGTGAACTAGTGGCAGGTGCTCAGCCCCAGCATTTT
TRBJ1-1 . few TRBV7-6 CASSLGQNTEAFF TGTGCCAGCAGCCTCGGACAGAACACTGAAGCTTTCTTT
TRBJ1-2 TRBD1 few TRBV7-8 CASSSKDRGGLYGYTF TGTGCCAGCAGCTCGAAGGACAGGGGAGGGCTTTATGGCTACACCTTC
TRBJ2-4 . . TRBV4-2 CASSQVSARNIQYF TGTGCCAGCAGCCAAGTGTCAGCTAGGAACATTCAGTACTTC
TRBJ2-7 TRBD1 . TRBV29-1 CSVTPTGNYEQYF TGCAGCGTAACACCGACAGGGAACTACGAGCAGTACTTC
TRBJ1-2 TRBD1 . TRBV6-6 CASSPTGLGGYTF TGTGCCAGCAGCCCGACAGGGCTAGGTGGCTACACCTTC
TRBJ1-5 . . TRBV2 CASSGGGLSQPQHF TGTGCCAGCAGTGGAGGGGGACTGTCCCAGCCCCAGCATTTT
TRBJ2-6 . . TRBV28 CASRVGTSGANVLTF TGTGCCAGCAGAGTTGGTACCTCTGGGGCCAACGTCCTGACTTTC
TRBJ1-2 TRBD1 . TRBV6-6 CASSYNLGDREGYTF TGTGCCAGCAGTTACAACTTAGGGGACAGGGAAGGCTACACCTTC
TRBJ1-1 . . TRBV10-3 CAISVGDLNTEAFF TGTGCCATCAGTGTAGGAGATTTGAACACTGAAGCTTTCTTT
TRBJ2-1 . once TRBV7-2 CASSLEGAKFF TGTGCCAGCAGCTTAGAGGGCGCGAAGTTCTTC